This T cell receptor beta chain derives from a study of blood T cell repertoires in COVID-19 (dated by TCRdb to about 2020). At the level of the whole study: The collaborator samples originated in the United States, Italy and Spain and spanned the acute and convalescent phases of COVID-19. The material from the prospective study consisted of cDNA or gDNA derived from T cells, B-cell-depleted T cells, or PBMCs. Deeply sampled blood TCRbeta repertoires from subjects exposed to, actively infected with, or recovered from COVID-19 were included in the dataset. The repertoires were released in a freely available public database meant as a resource for research on the immune response to SARS-CoV-2. Samples came from the ongoing ImmuneRACE study (first 160 participants) plus 1,254 subjects from 6 global collaborators. A de-identified subject ID, COVID-19 status, age in years and sex were almost always included in the sample metadata. Where HLA class I and class II types were available, the types were taken from metadata supplied by the sample provider, not from assay-based typing.

Whole blood was collected in K2EDTA tubes by collaborating institutions according to the institutions' own protocols. For TCRbeta analysis, collaborators shipped samples as frozen whole blood, isolated PBMCs, or DNA extracted from either of those sample types. TCRbeta CDR3 regions were amplified from genomic DNA using the immunoSEQ Assay, a bias-controlled multiplex PCR. In the original analysis: The number of nucleated cells in each sample was estimated by amplification of reference gene primers within the assay. Sequence reads were collapsed and filtered to measure the absolute abundance of every unique TCRbeta CDR3 rearrangement. For each sample, productive Simpson clonality was calculated as the square root of Simpson's diversity index over productive rearrangements. In TCRdb, the immuneACCESS table is reduced to in-frame sequences with V and J assigned. These tables do not hold every clone; where another copy was compared, an unresolved V gene accounts for under half, and the others remain unexplained. From that table come the V and J calls and clone size; the DNA was used to work out D and trimming. The sample table lists about 71,000 clones, approximately 88% of them with a count of one. The ten most abundant clones make up around 2% of the sample.

On this clone: Its binding antigen is unknown. It has no much larger one-base neighbor in the sample; base qualities were not kept.

Trimming takes 2 bases off V and 10 bases off J; junction bases not matched to a gene: 7. From cysteine to phenylalanine, the CDR3 is 14 amino acids long. The CDR3 DNA has 42 bases and is translated from base 1. The germline V gene supplies CDR1 SGHAT and CDR2 FQNNGV. The research as a whole found: The quantity of clinical and demographic metadata differed by source and by participant and was supplied without curation.

This receptor chain uses TRBV11-2 and TRBJ1-4; TRBD1 agrees with 7 junctional bases. Material: peripheral blood. This sequence was found in a human donor in a cohort sampled during active COVID-19. Here the CDR3 is given as CASSLFQGEAKLFF. Here is the DNA: TGTGCCAGCAGCTTATTCCAGGGGGAAGCAAAACTGTTTTTT.